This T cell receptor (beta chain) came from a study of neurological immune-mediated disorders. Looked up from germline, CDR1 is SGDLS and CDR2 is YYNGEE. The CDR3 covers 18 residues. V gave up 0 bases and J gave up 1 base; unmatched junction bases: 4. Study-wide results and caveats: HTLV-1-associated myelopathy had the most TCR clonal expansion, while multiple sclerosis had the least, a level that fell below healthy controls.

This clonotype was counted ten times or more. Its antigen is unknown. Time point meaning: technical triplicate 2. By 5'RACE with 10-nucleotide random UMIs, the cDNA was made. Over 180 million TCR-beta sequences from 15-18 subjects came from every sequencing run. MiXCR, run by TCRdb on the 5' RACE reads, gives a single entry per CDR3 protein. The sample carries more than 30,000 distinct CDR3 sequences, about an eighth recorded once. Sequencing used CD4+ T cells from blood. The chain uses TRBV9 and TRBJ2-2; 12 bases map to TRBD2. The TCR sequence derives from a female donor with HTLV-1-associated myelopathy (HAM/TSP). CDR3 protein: CASSVALAGGLNTGELFF. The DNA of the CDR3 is TGTGCCAGCAGCGTAGCACTAGCGGGAGGCCTGAACACCGGGGAGCTGTTTTTT.